Listed here are 32 T cell receptor beta chains from one sample, sequenced in a study of early T cells in non-severe SARS-CoV-2 infection (dated by TCRdb to about 2021). Library prep was done by 5' RACE. Sequenced on a NextSeq 500. TCRdb itself trimmed the public reads at Q25 with fastp, ran MiXCR and retained productive beta chains. Rows are combined by CDR3 protein, so each entry shows the most common genes and DNA. Within this sample are approximately 74,000 distinct CDR3 sequences, with 13% to 15% of them counted one time only. Together, the top ten hold about a tenth of the sample. Sequenced: whole blood. The origin of the receptors is an adult who was a healthcare worker with PCR-confirmed SARS-CoV-2 infection or an uninfected control (not recorded which).

This clonotype was picked up many times. The V call is TRBV5-1, the J call TRBJ2-3, with D unresolved. CDR3 length: 14 amino acids. The germline gives CDR1 SGHRS, CDR2 YFSETQ. Trimming removed 0 bases at V and 1 base at J, with 6 bases between. Here the CDR3 DNA reads TGCGCCAGCAGCTTGGGGAGAGGCACAGATACGCAGTATTTT. Encoded protein: CASSLGRGTDTQYF.

The V and J genes are TRBV28 and TRBJ2-7; TRBD1 might be the D (5 bases). The CDR3 is 14 residues long. Trimming pared 6 bases from V and 5 bases from J, leaving 17 bases between. CDR1 is MDHEN and CDR2 is SYDVKM in the germline V gene. The CDR3 sequence is CASSSGTWGHEQYF. The CDR3 region has the DNA TGTGCCAGCAGCTCGGGCACGTGGGGCCACGAGCAGTACTTC.

This chain links TRBV15 with TRBJ2-3, with D unclear. CDR1 is LNHNV, CDR2 YYDKDF, per germline (reference sequence). V lost 0 bases and J lost 2, with 9 bases in between. CDR3 size: 15 residues. CDR3 in amino acids: CATSREGRPTDTQYF. The CDR3 bases are TGTGCCACCAGCAGAGAAGGGCGTCCCACAGATACGCAGTATTTT.

To note about this clonotype: At one end, the junction sequence differs from germline, possibly due to a read error. This chain joins TRBV5-1 and TRBJ2-3; 7 bases are a match to TRBD1. The germline V gene has CDR1 SGHRS and CDR2 YFSETQ. The CDR3 runs to 15 residues. CDR3 protein: CASSLEGASTDTRYF. CDR3 coding DNA: TGCGCCAGCAGCTTGGAGGGGGCTAGCACAGATACGCGGTATTTT.

V is TRBV27 and J is TRBJ1-6; D gene unclear. V was pared by 6 bases and J by 7 bases, with 13 bases between. The CDR3 has 14 residues. Germline V gives CDR1 MNHEY, CDR2 SMNVEV (reference sequence). The CDR3 loop is CASSFYEPNSPLHF. The CDR3 DNA is TGTGCCAGCAGCTTCTACGAGCCCAATTCACCCCTCCACTTT.

The CDR3 here is CASSETGAASLQETQYF. Here the CDR3 DNA reads TGTGCCAGCAGTGAGACCGGGGCCGCCTCTCTCCAAGAGACCCAGTACTTC. The chain couples TRBV27 to TRBJ2-5, with D perhaps given as TRBD1 or TRBD2 (5 bases each). CDR3 length: 17 amino acids. V lost 5 bases to trimming and J lost 1 base, with 20 bases between them. Germline V lookup: CDR1 MNHEY, CDR2 SMNVEV (reference sequence).

This clonotype was found a few times. The chain couples TRBV11-2 to TRBJ2-2; 7 bases are shared with TRBD1. V trimming: 6 bases; J trimming: 9 bases; junction bases outside the gene matches: 7. Germline V CDR1 and CDR2: SGHAT, FQNNGV. CDR3 length: 13 residues. The CDR3 here is CASSSLQGWELFF. CDR3 nucleotides: TGTGCCAGCAGTTCTCTACAGGGGTGGGAGCTGTTTTTT.

This clonotype showed up just a few times. This sequence joins TRBV5-1 and TRBJ1-1; D gene unclear. CDR3 length: 14 residues. From germline, CDR1 is SGHRS and CDR2 YFSETQ. V lost 1 base, J lost 0 bases, and 7 bases lay in between. The chain's CDR3 is CASSLRPMNTEAFF. The CDR3 nucleotides read TGCGCCAGCAGCTTGCGCCCTATGAACACTGAAGCTTTCTTT.

This clonotype turned up a few times. This chain connects TRBV7-2 to TRBJ2-4; D is unclear. The V gene's germline CDR1 is SGHTA and CDR2 FQGNSA. Trimming took 5 bases from V and 1 from J, leaving 9 bases between them. The CDR3 runs to 14 residues. The CDR3 sequence is CASSPVLAKNIQYF. CDR3 DNA: TGTGCCAGCAGCCCCGTTCTCGCCAAAAACATTCAGTACTTC.

This clonotype has ten or more counts. The chain has TRBV7-8 and TRBJ2-7; a possible D gene is TRBD2 (6 bases). The germline CDR1 and CDR2 sequences are SGHVS and FQNEAQ. The CDR3 covers 15 residues. Deletions cut 4 bases from V and 3 bases from J, with 16 bases between. CDR3 in amino acids: CASSSGLPGIYEQYF. The CDR3 nucleotides are TGTGCCAGCAGCTCCGGACTACCTGGTATCTACGAGCAGTACTTC.

This clonotype was counted ten times or more. The V call is TRBV11-2, the J call TRBJ1-1, with D possibly TRBD1 on 5 matching bases. Deletions cut 6 bases from V and 5 bases from J, with 16 bases between. Germline V gene sequence: CDR1 SGHAT, CDR2 FQNNGV. CDR3 size: 14 residues. CDR3 in amino acids: CASRHQNRKTEAFF. As DNA, the CDR3 is TGTGCCAGCAGACATCAAAACAGGAAGACTGAAGCTTTCTTT. The variable domain in full, completed from reference TRBV11-2 and TRBJ1-1, reads EAGVAQSPRYKIIEKRQSVAFWCNPISGHATLYWYQQILGQGPKLLIQFQNNGVVDDSQLPKDRFSAERLKGVDSTLKIQPAKLEDSAVYLCASRHQNRKTEAFFGQGTRLTVV.

This clonotype has more than one count but fewer than ten. The gene calls are TRBV6-1 and TRBJ2-2; 9 nucleotides match TRBD1. Germline-derived CDR1 and CDR2 are MNHNS and SASEGT. CDR3 length: 15 amino acids. Trimming removed 7 bases from V and 8 bases from J; junction bases left unmatched: 11. In DNA form, the CDR3 reads TGTGCCAGCAACGCGGGACAGGGAGGTTCGGGGGAGCTGTTTTTT. Translated: CASNAGQGGSGELFF.

This clonotype was counted between two and nine times. The chain uses TRBV28 and TRBJ1-2; the D gene is possibly TRBD1 (5 bases). The germline V gene has CDR1 MDHEN and CDR2 SYDVKM. The CDR3 is made up of 14 amino acids. V was cut by 5 bases and J by 1 base, with 11 bases left in between. The CDR3 protein is CASSLGRLNYGYTF. In DNA form, the CDR3 reads TGTGCCAGCAGTCTGGGACGTCTTAACTATGGCTACACCTTC.

Here the CDR3 reads CASSPLGLAGVFTSSYNEQFF. The CDR3 DNA sequence: TGTGCCAGCTCACCCCTGGGACTAGCGGGGGTCTTCACAAGCTCCTACAATGAGCAGTTCTTC. The V and J genes are TRBV18 and TRBJ2-1; TRBD2 matches 14 bases. Germline V gene lookup returns CDR1 KGHSH and CDR2 LQKENI. Trimming took 3 bases from V and 0 from J; bases not matched to a gene: 13. This CDR3 contains 21 residues.

V is TRBV5-1 and J is TRBJ2-1; 10 positions agree with TRBD2. V shed 7 bases and J 9 bases; nucleotides not matched to a gene: 7. Looked up from germline, CDR1 is SGHRS and CDR2 is YFSETQ. The CDR3 is made up of 13 amino acids. In nucleotides, the CDR3 is TGCGCCAGCTGGAGCGGGGGGGCCGTTGAGCAGTTCTTC. Amino acid sequence: CASWSGGAVEQFF. Supplemented by reference TRBV5-1 and TRBJ2-1, the full variable domain reads KAGVTQTPRYLIKTRGQQVTLSCSPISGHRSVSWYQQTPGQGLQFLFEYFSETQRNKGNFPGRFSGRQFSNSRSEMNVSTLELGDSALYLCASWSGGAVEQFFGPGTRLTVL.

This clonotype was detected many times. The V call is TRBV20-1, the J call TRBJ2-6; tentatively, D is TRBD1 or TRBD2 (5 bases each). In germline, CDR1 is DFQATT, CDR2 SNEGSKA (reference sequence). The CDR3 spans 17 residues. V was trimmed by 5 bases and J by 1 base, leaving 18 bases between them. This CDR3 reads CSAGALGRVSGANVLTF. The CDR3 nucleotides are TGCAGTGCTGGGGCCCTTGGGCGGGTGTCTGGGGCCAACGTCCTGACTTTC.

J is TRBJ1-2 and V is TRBV10-3, with D possibly TRBD1 on 6 matching bases. The ends were cut back, 3 bases at V and 7 bases at J, with 15 bases in the middle. Germline-derived CDR1 and CDR2 are ENHRY and SYGVKD. This CDR3 is 14 amino acids long. Written as DNA, the CDR3 is TGTGCCATCAGTGATATGGCAGGGGCTGCTGGCTACACCTTC. Translated: CAISDMAGAAGYTF.

This clonotype turned up a few times. The chain employs TRBV20-1 and TRBJ2-2; 7 nucleotides align to TRBD1. V lost 3 bases and J lost 0; bases outside the gene matches: 4. The CDR3 extends over 15 amino acids. Germline V gene lookup returns CDR1 DFQATT and CDR2 SNEGSKA (reference sequence). The CDR3 region is CSASGQGANTGELFF. CDR3 DNA: TGCAGTGCTAGCGGTCAGGGGGCGAACACCGGGGAGCTGTTTTTT.

The chain couples TRBV5-4 to TRBJ2-3; possibly TRBD1 or TRBD2 for D (5 bases each). Looked up from germline, CDR1 is SGHNT and CDR2 is YYREEE (reference sequence). The CDR3 contains 14 residues. Trimming pared 2 bases from V and 4 bases from J, leaving 11 bases between. CDR3 bases: TGTGCCAGCAGCTTAGCAGGGAGCGCAGATACGCAGTATTTT. As protein: CASSLAGSADTQYF.

The chain uses TRBV6-6 and TRBJ2-7; 9 nucleotides agree with TRBD1. CDR1 and CDR2 from the germline V gene are MNHNY and SVGAGI (reference sequence). The J segment lost 7 bases and the V segment lost 6 bases, leaving 10 bases of the junction unmatched. The CDR3 totals 14 residues. As DNA, the CDR3 is TGTGCCAGCAGCTCCGGGACAGGGCTCTGGGAGCAGTACTTC. It yields the protein CASSSGTGLWEQYF.

The rearrangement links TRBV29-1 to TRBJ2-5; tentatively, D is TRBD1 (6 bases). The germline V gene encodes CDR1 SQVTM and CDR2 ANQGSEA. The CDR3 length is 14 residues. V lost 0 bases, J lost 5 bases, and 13 bases lay in between. The CDR3 DNA sequence: TGCAGCGTTGAAGAGGCGACAGGAGCGGAGACCCAGTACTTC. Amino acid sequence: CSVEEATGAETQYF.

V usage is TRBV15 and J usage is TRBJ2-1; 7 bases are a match to TRBD2. CDR3 size: 17 residues. V was pared by 1 base and J by 2 bases, with 8 bases of the junction left unmatched. Germline V gene sequence: CDR1 LNHNV, CDR2 YYDKDF (reference sequence). This CDR3 is CATSRGLGAGPYNEQFF. CDR3 in DNA: TGTGCCACCAGCAGAGGGCTAGGAGCGGGGCCCTACAATGAGCAGTTCTTC.

This clonotype has just a few counts. J is TRBJ1-1 and V is TRBV5-6; possibly TRBD1 for D (6 bases). Germline CDR1 is SGHDT and CDR2 is YYEEEE. This CDR3 is 15 amino acids long. Trimming pared 1 base from V and 3 bases from J, leaving 13 bases between. The CDR3 DNA sequence: TGTGCCAGCAGCTTGAATGCCGGGGGCTACACTGAAGCTTTCTTT. This codes for CASSLNAGGYTEAFF. The full variable domain, in which reference TRBV5-6 and TRBJ1-1 provide the parts outside the CDR3, is DAGVTQSPTHLIKTRGQQVTLRCSPKSGHDTVSWYQQALGQGPQFIFQYYEEEERQRGNFPDRFSGHQFPNYSSELNVNALLLGDSALYLCASSLNAGGYTEAFFGQGTRLTVV.

The genes are TRBV12-3 or TRBV12-4 and TRBJ1-2; D might be TRBD1 (5 bases). With 5 bases removed from V and 8 bases from J, the gap between germline ends came to 15 bases. This CDR3 is 13 amino acids long. CDR3 sequence: CASSRTSAGGYTF. The CDR3 nucleotides are TGTGCCAGCAGTCGGACCTCCGCAGGGGGCTACACCTTC.

J is TRBJ1-1 and V is TRBV28; no definite D call. From germline, CDR1 is MDHEN and CDR2 SYDVKM. V lost 5 bases, J lost 11 bases, and 18 bases lay in between. This CDR3 region has 13 residues. This CDR3 is CASSPLGHGGAFF. In nucleotides, the CDR3 is TGTGCCAGCAGTCCCCTCGGCCACGGCGGTGCTTTCTTT. Full variable domain (rest looked up from reference TRBV28 and TRBJ1-1): DVKVTQSSRYLVKRTGEKVFLECVQDMDHENMFWYRQDPGLGLRLIYFSYDVKMKEKGDIPEGYSVSREKKERFSLILESASTNQTSMYLCASSPLGHGGAFFGQGTRLTVV.

Comment on this clonotype: Possible read error: a much larger clone is one base away. The rearrangement joins TRBV30 to TRBJ1-1, with 9 positions matching TRBD1. The CDR3 consists of 15 residues. The junction had 13 bases not matched to a gene; V was cut back by 5 bases and J by 6 bases. Germline values: CDR1 GTSNPN, CDR2 SVGIG (reference sequence). In DNA, the CDR3 is TGTGCCTGGCATACAGGGGGCGACAGTAGCTCTGAAGCTTTCTTT. This translates into CAWHTGGDSSSEAFF.

This clonotype was picked up a small number of times. The gene calls are TRBV5-4 and TRBJ2-5; D is tentatively TRBD1 or TRBD2 (5 bases each). CDR3 length equals 16 residues. The germline V and J ends were trimmed by 0 bases and 4 bases, with 16 bases remaining between them. The germline CDR1 and CDR2 sequences are SGHNT and YYREEE (reference sequence). The DNA for the CDR3 is TGTGCCAGCAGCTTGGTTGGCAGGGAGTACGGAGAGACCCAGTACTTC. Translated, it gives CASSLVGREYGETQYF.

This clonotype came up a few times. The V gene is TRBV5-4, the J gene TRBJ2-2; 10 bases map to TRBD2. V lost 3 bases and J lost 4; bases outside the gene matches: 6. CDR1 SGHNT and CDR2 YYREEE come from the germline V gene (reference sequence). The CDR3 totals 16 residues. CDR3 protein: CASSSLAGGTTGELFF. The CDR3, as DNA: TGTGCCAGCAGCTCCTTAGCGGGGGGCACCACCGGGGAGCTGTTTTTT. Supplemented by reference TRBV5-4 and TRBJ2-2, the full variable domain reads ETGVTQSPTHLIKTRGQQVTLRCSSQSGHNTVSWYQQALGQGPQFIFQYYREEENGRGNFPPRFSGLQFPNYSSELNVNALELDDSALYLCASSSLAGGTTGELFFGEGSRLTVL.

This clonotype occurred a few times. J is TRBJ1-6 and V is TRBV5-1, with TRBD1 as a possible D gene (5 bases). Trimming took 3 bases from V and 7 from J, leaving 14 bases between them. The CDR3 spans 15 residues. Germline values: CDR1 SGHRS, CDR2 YFSETQ. The CDR3 reads CASSSTRGRNSPLHF. CDR3 sequence (DNA): TGCGCCAGCAGCTCGACCCGGGGCCGCAATTCACCCCTCCACTTT.

This clonotype was counted between two and nine times. The CDR3 DNA sequence: TGTGCCATCAGTGAGTCTAGCGCATCCCAAGAGACCCAGTACTTC. Amino acids: CAISESSASQETQYF. The genes are TRBV10-3 and TRBJ2-5; D perhaps matches TRBD2 (5 bases). Germline V CDR1 and CDR2: ENHRY, SYGVKD. With 0 bases removed from V and 1 base from J, the gap between germline ends came to 9 bases. CDR3 length: 15 amino acids.

Here the CDR3 DNA reads TGCAGCGTTGAAGGAAGAGGGGGGGCAATTGGTGAGCAGTTCTTC. It specifies CSVEGRGGAIGEQFF. The chain combines TRBV29-1 with TRBJ2-1; possibly TRBD2 for D (7 bases). The CDR3 runs 15 residues. CDR1 is SQVTM and CDR2 is ANQGSEA in the germline V gene. Trimming stripped 1 base from V and 9 bases from J, with 19 bases between.

This clonotype was seen only a few times. The chain links TRBV20-1 to TRBJ2-7, with 7 nucleotides matching TRBD2. V gave up 4 bases and J gave up 6 bases; unmatched junction bases: 9. Germline V gene data show CDR1 as DFQATT and CDR2 as SNEGSKA (reference sequence). The CDR3 extends over 13 amino acids. CDR3 protein: CSAIFGGTTEQYF. The DNA for the CDR3 is TGCAGTGCTATTTTCGGGGGGACTACCGAGCAGTACTTC.